This TCR beta chain emerged from a study of blood T cell repertoires in COVID-19 (TCRdb year 2020). Broadly, across the study: The collaborator samples originated in the United States, Italy and Spain and spanned the acute and convalescent phases of COVID-19. The material from the prospective study consisted of cDNA or gDNA derived from T cells, B-cell-depleted T cells, or PBMCs. The dataset comprised deeply sampled blood TCRbeta repertoires from subjects exposed to, actively infected with, or recovered from COVID-19. The repertoires were released in a freely available public database meant as a resource for research on the immune response to SARS-CoV-2. The samples were drawn from the first 160 participants of the ongoing ImmuneRACE study and from under 1,500 subjects provided by 6 global collaborators. Sample metadata almost always included a de-identified subject ID, COVID-19 status, age in years and sex. Where HLA class I and class II types were available, the types were taken from metadata supplied by the sample provider, not from assay-based typing. Overall results and qualifications from the work: How much clinical and demographic metadata was included differed by source and by participant, and the metadata was provided uncurated.

The immunoSEQ Assay, a bias-controlled multiplex PCR, was used to amplify TCRbeta CDR3 regions from genomic DNA. As for how the authors treated the data: Within the assay, amplification of reference gene primers was used to estimate how many nucleated cells each sample contained. To quantify the absolute abundance of each unique TCRbeta CDR3 rearrangement, sequence reads were collapsed and filtered. For each sample, productive Simpson clonality was calculated by taking the square root of Simpson's diversity index across productive rearrangements. The source is immuneACCESS, and TCRdb retained only in-frame sequences with V and J called. Part of the clones is not carried over; for the studies checked, unresolved V genes explain less than half of this, and the remainder is unexplained. That table furnishes V, J and clone size, whereas the DNA furnished D and trimming. This sample lists roughly 320,000 clones; over 80% were detected once. Roughly 5.9% of the sample comes from the top ten.

Deletion took 1 base off V and 13 bases off J, with a span of 13 bases between the germline ends. The CDR1 and CDR2 encoded by the germline V gene are SGHDN and FVKESK. Taken from cysteine to phenylalanine, the CDR3 has 12 residues. The sequence is cut down to CDR3 DNA, 36 bases in frame from base 1. This clone was seen once. It has no known antigen specificity. Base qualities are not recorded, but no much larger clone differs from it by a single base. One collaborating source in Seattle enrolled patients while the patients were actively infected and followed the patients over time throughout the course of disease. Whole blood was collected in K2EDTA tubes by collaborating institutions according to the institutions' own protocols. For TCRbeta analysis, collaborators shipped samples as frozen whole blood, isolated PBMCs, or DNA extracted from either of those sample types.

The V and J genes are TRBV14 and TRBJ1-2; a weak D assignment points to TRBD1 (5 bases agree). The clonotype comes from a woman between 50 and 59 years old with COVID-19, enrolled during active disease. The specimen was peripheral blood. The CDR3 has the sequence CASSQVRAGLTF. The nucleotide sequence reads as follows: TGTGCCAGCAGCCAAGTCCGGGCAGGGCTCACCTTC. The full variable domain, with segments outside the CDR3 supplied by the reference TRBV14 and TRBJ1-2 proteins, appears as EAGVTQFPSHSVIEKGQTVTLRCDPISGHDNLYWYRRVMGKEIKFLLHFVKESKQDESGMPNNRFLAERTGGTYSTLKVQPAELEDSGVYFCASSQVRAGLTFGSGTRLTVV.